This T cell receptor (beta chain) was captured by sequencing in a study of T cell responses to AZD1222 COVID-19 vaccine. Whole-study results and caveats: Spike-specific TCR breadth and depth both grew after two AZD1222 doses. No repertoire was sampled before or during the peak T cell response, only after it. A mostly white British donor set with more females was recruited, and clonal diversity was possibly underestimated.

On this clone itself: The antigen remains unidentified.

Here immunoSEQ multiplex PCR was the method, and the copy in TCRdb shows in-frame clones only, minus some. Among around 91,000 clones listed, roughly nine tenths were seen once. The sample consisted of peripheral blood, taken 28 days after the second AZD1222 dose. The clonotype comes from an adult who received the AZD1222 COVID-19 vaccine.

CDR3 sequence: CASSLPGLSANTGELFF. As DNA, the CDR3 is TGTGCCAGCAGCTTGCCAGGGCTTAGCGCGAACACCGGGGAGCTGTTTTTT. This rearrangement joins TRBV5-4 to TRBJ2-2; the D call may be TRBD1 or TRBD2 (5 bases each). With 1 base removed from V and 0 bases from J, the gap between germline ends came to 13 bases. The germline V gene encodes CDR1 SGHNT and CDR2 YYREEE (reference sequence). This CDR3 contains 17 residues.